This T cell receptor beta chain emerged from a study of T cell changes during pregnancy in multiple sclerosis (dated by TCRdb to about 2019). For the study in its entirety: Changes in the T cell repertoire over the course of pregnancy were examined in this study in women with multiple sclerosis.

Counted from cysteine to phenylalanine, this CDR3 has 15 amino acids. Only the CDR3 DNA is retained, 45 bases long and in frame from the first base. The germline V gene provides CDR1 SNHLY and CDR2 FYNNEI. V is clipped by 1 base and J by 7 bases, and the sequence between their germline boundaries is 14 bases long. The library was obtained by the immunoSEQ multiplex PCR assay. TCRdb took this table from immuneACCESS and kept in-frame rearrangements with V and J called. Such tables lack part of the clones; where checked against another copy, unresolved V genes explain under half of the gap, and the rest is unexplained. The sample table lists approximately 88,000 clones, around 93% of them with a count of one. The ten largest make up 2% to 2.5% of the sample. With respect to this clone: Its cognate antigen has yet to be identified. No quality values exist for individual bases; no much larger clone is one base distant.

The sample consisted of peripheral blood, taken in the third trimester of pregnancy. The sequence is built from TRBV2 and TRBJ1-5; the D gene remains uncertain. This clonotype was obtained from a female donor with multiple sclerosis, enrolled in a pregnancy study. The CDR3 loop reads CASSEVRGFGQPQHF. The DNA sequence reads TGTGCCAGCAGTGAAGTTCGAGGGTTCGGGCAGCCCCAGCATTTT.